These 16 T cell receptor beta chains came from one sample sequenced in a study of T cells expressing NK-cell markers. TCRdb re-called the 5' RACE reads, yielding one record per CDR3 amino acid sequence without DNA. In all, the sample yields about 460,000 distinct CDR3 sequences. Input material: blood T cells: a sorted CD56 or NKG2C T cell subset, CD4+ or CD8+ T cells, or bulk PBMC T cells (not recorded which). Receptor source: a woman aged 45 to 65 in good health.

V usage is TRBV27 and J usage is TRBJ1-5; TCRdb designates TRBD1, a call that cannot be tested without DNA. The CDR3 consists of 16 residues. The germline gives CDR1 MNHEY, CDR2 SMNVEV (reference sequence). The CDR3 region is CASSPHRGTTNQPQHF.

This chain joins TRBV7-7 and TRBJ2-2. Germline values: CDR1 SSHAT, CDR2 FNYEAQ (reference sequence). CDR3 length: 14 residues. The CDR3: CASSFVENTGELFF.

This chain uses TRBV20-1 with TRBJ2-1; the TCRdb D gene call, TRBD1, has no DNA to confirm it. The V gene's germline CDR1 is DFQATT and CDR2 SNEGSKA (reference sequence). The CDR3 extends over 14 amino acids. The CDR3 region is CSGMGGASYNEQFF.

The chain carries TRBV30 and TRBJ2-7; absent DNA, TCRdb's TRBD2 call cannot be checked. CDR3 length: 13 residues. CDR1 is GTSNPN and CDR2 is SVGIG in the germline V gene (reference sequence). CDR3 sequence reads: CAWSAGLSYEQYF.

The chain is built from TRBV20-1 and TRBJ2-5; TCRdb gives TRBD1 as the D gene, but with no DNA this cannot be confirmed. This CDR3 region has 15 residues. Germline V gene lookup returns CDR1 DFQATT and CDR2 SNEGSKA (reference sequence). CDR3 region: CSATLSQGFAETQYF.

The chain uses TRBV29-1 and TRBJ1-6; the TRBD1 assignment by TCRdb is unverifiable without DNA. This CDR3 region has 13 residues. The germline gives CDR1 SQVTM, CDR2 ANQGSEA. The CDR3 is CSVALGGGSPLHF.

The chain couples TRBV24-1 to TRBJ2-4; absent DNA, TCRdb's TRBD2 call cannot be checked. The V gene's germline CDR1 is KGHDR and CDR2 SFDVKD. The CDR3 consists of 15 residues. The CDR3 sequence: CATSDRSSGTNIQYF.

The chain uses TRBV2 and TRBJ1-2; the TCRdb call, TRBD1, lacks DNA for checking. This CDR3 region has 17 residues. Germline V lookup: CDR1 SNHLY, CDR2 FYNNEI. The CDR3 protein is CASSELGRDRVLYGYTF.

This chain links TRBV12-3 or TRBV12-4 with TRBJ2-2; TCRdb gives TRBD2 as the D gene, but with no DNA this cannot be confirmed. The CDR3 length is 16 residues. CDR3 region: CASSFPSGRAPGELFF.

The CDR3 reads CSVGGLVGVDTQYF. The chain joins TRBV29-1 to TRBJ2-3; TCRdb lists TRBD2, though no DNA is available to test this call. From germline, CDR1 is SQVTM and CDR2 ANQGSEA. The CDR3 spans 14 residues.

The chain employs TRBV27 and TRBJ1-5. The CDR3 runs to 16 residues. In germline, CDR1 is MNHEY, CDR2 SMNVEV (reference sequence). The CDR3 reads CASSLSAVWIGQPQHF.

J is TRBJ2-1 and V is TRBV20-1; the D call of TRBD2 rests on TCRdb alone, since no DNA is present to check it. The CDR3 covers 15 residues. Germline lookup yields CDR1 DFQATT and CDR2 SNEGSKA (reference sequence). The CDR3 reads CSARVELAGLNEQFF.

V is TRBV6-2 or TRBV6-3 and J is TRBJ2-5; the D call from TCRdb, TRBD1, cannot be confirmed without DNA. Germline V gene lookup returns CDR1 MNHEY and CDR2 SVGEGT. The CDR3 contains 13 residues. The CDR3 is CASSAQARETQYF.

The V gene is TRBV7-9, the J gene TRBJ1-2; TCRdb's D gene call, TRBD1, goes unchecked for lack of DNA. Germline loops: CDR1 SEHNR, CDR2 FQNEAQ (reference sequence). This CDR3 has 15 residues. The CDR3 protein is CASSDGQKIAYGYTF.

This rearrangement joins TRBV7-9 to TRBJ1-4; the TCRdb D gene call, TRBD1, has no DNA to confirm it. This CDR3 comprises 14 residues. CDR1 is SEHNR and CDR2 is FQNEAQ in the germline V gene (reference sequence). The CDR3 loop is CASSRTLGGEKLFF.

V gene TRBV4-1 combines with J gene TRBJ2-2; TCRdb reports TRBD2, a call that lacks DNA to check it against. Germline V CDR1 and CDR2: MGHRA, YSYEKL. This CDR3 is 15 amino acids long. CDR3 sequence reads: CASSQVTSGNGELFF.